Presented here are 6 T cell receptor beta chains from one specimen sequenced in a study of cytomegalovirus exposure and HLA in healthy donors. Data came from immunoSEQ multiplex PCR; TCRdb stores just in-frame clones and leaves some out. The data contain about 270,000 clones, about 86% of them singletons. Sequencing used PBMCs. Receptors originate from a woman aged 18-29 years in good health and CMV-seronegative.

The chain uses TRBV5-1 and TRBJ2-3; D may be TRBD2 (6 bases). V was pared by 3 bases and J by 3 bases, with 11 bases between. CDR3 length equals 14 residues. Germline V CDR1 and CDR2: SGHRS, YFSETQ. In DNA, the CDR3 is TGCGCCAGCAGCTACGGCGGGGTAACAGATACGCAGTATTTT. Protein product: CASSYGGVTDTQYF. Using reference TRBV5-1 and TRBJ2-3 for the parts outside the CDR3, the full variable domain is KAGVTQTPRYLIKTRGQQVTLSCSPISGHRSVSWYQQTPGQGLQFLFEYFSETQRNKGNFPGRFSGRQFSNSRSEMNVSTLELGDSALYLCASSYGGVTDTQYFGPGTRLTVL.

This chain links TRBV30 with TRBJ1-4; TRBD1 aligns across 7 bases. CDR1 is GTSNPN and CDR2 is SVGIG in the germline V gene (reference sequence). Trimming cost V 3 bases and J 7 bases; bases outside gene matches: 5. The CDR3 has 13 amino acids. CDR3 nucleotide sequence: TGTGCCTGGAGGACAGGGTGGGGTGAAAAACTGTTTTTT. It specifies CAWRTGWGEKLFF.

The chain uses TRBV10-1 and TRBJ1-6; 8 positions match TRBD1. This CDR3 is 14 amino acids long. The V segment lost 5 bases and the J segment 5 bases; nucleotides outside the gene matches: 2. Germline V gene lookup returns CDR1 WNHNN and CDR2 SYGVQD (reference sequence). The CDR3 is CASSLDRDNSPLHF. The CDR3 nucleotides are TGCGCCAGCAGTTTGGACAGGGATAATTCACCCCTCCACTTT.

V usage is TRBV6-1 and J usage is TRBJ2-1; 11 bases agree with TRBD2. Germline V gene data show CDR1 as MNHNS and CDR2 as SASEGT. J was trimmed by 8 bases and V by 4 bases; bases with no gene match: 7. The CDR3 runs to 15 residues. CDR3 nucleotides: TGTGCCAGCAGTGGGGTAGCGGGAGGGAGCGATGAGCAGTTCTTC. This gives the protein CASSGVAGGSDEQFF.

The genes are TRBV25-1 and TRBJ2-7, with TRBD2 as a possible D gene (6 bases). CDR1 and CDR2 from the germline V gene are MGHDK and SYGVNS. This CDR3 has 13 amino acids. The ends were cut back, 11 bases at V and 0 bases at J, with 14 bases in the middle. This CDR3 is CAATGTPSYEQYF. The CDR3 DNA is TGTGCCGCGACCGGGACTCCCTCCTACGAGCAGTACTTC.

The V gene is TRBV18, the J gene TRBJ2-2, with TRBD1 identical over 8 bases. The CDR3 is made up of 16 amino acids. Germline CDR1 KGHSH, CDR2 LQKENI. The ends lost 2 bases at V and 5 bases at J; junction bases unmatched: 7. The CDR3 protein is CASSPRQGYTTGELFF. The CDR3, as DNA: TGTGCCAGCTCACCAAGACAGGGGTATACTACCGGGGAGCTGTTTTTT.